This is a list of T cell receptor beta chains from one sample in a study of T cells after yellow fever vaccination. TCRdb ran MiXCR on the 5' RACE reads and lists one entry per CDR3 protein. The sample includes 300,000 to 400,000 distinct CDR3 sequences, over 5% of them seen just once. The input for sequencing was PBMCs, taken 5 days after the yellow fever booster vaccination. The receptor set was obtained from a man aged 25 to 40 who received the YFV17D yellow fever vaccine. Both conserved end residues are trimmed from each CDR3. The order of the fields is J gene, D gene, V gene, CDR3 protein. D genes are given only for firm matches.

J gene: TRBJ2-3
D gene: TRBD2
V gene: TRBV4-2
CDR3 protein: ASSQVSGRRGVTQY

J gene: TRBJ2-1
D gene: TRBD2
V gene: TRBV10-3
CDR3 protein: AISSERDGNEQF

J gene: TRBJ1-4
D gene: -
V gene: TRBV18
CDR3 protein: ASSSGQTNGLF

J gene: TRBJ2-7
D gene: TRBD2
V gene: TRBV15
CDR3 protein: ATSRDKAGGPNEQY

J gene: TRBJ1-2
D gene: -
V gene: TRBV6-5
CDR3 protein: ASSYSWDVVEGYT

J gene: TRBJ2-7
D gene: TRBD2
V gene: TRBV4-3
CDR3 protein: ASSQGTSWEQY

J gene: TRBJ2-7
D gene: -
V gene: TRBV7-9
CDR3 protein: ASSFIKGEQY

J gene: TRBJ2-3
D gene: -
V gene: TRBV3-1
CDR3 protein: ASETGSGTQY

J gene: TRBJ2-2
D gene: TRBD1
V gene: TRBV9
CDR3 protein: ASSGSGQGIPLPANTGELF

J gene: TRBJ2-5
D gene: -
V gene: TRBV6-5
CDR3 protein: ASSYLQGGETQY

J gene: TRBJ1-5
D gene: -
V gene: TRBV5-1
CDR3 protein: ASSESGNQPQH

J gene: TRBJ2-1
D gene: -
V gene: TRBV20-1
CDR3 protein: SAPRNYRNEQF

J gene: TRBJ2-1
D gene: TRBD2
V gene: TRBV6-4
CDR3 protein: ASSVDTSGSSRQF

J gene: TRBJ1-5
D gene: -
V gene: TRBV20-1
CDR3 protein: SARRQGNQPQH

J gene: TRBJ2-2
D gene: -
V gene: TRBV12-3/TRBV12-4
CDR3 protein: ASSYRASGSTGELF